The present entry profiles one T cell receptor (beta chain) with its context. Germline CDR1 and CDR2: SGHVS and FNYEAQ. V lost 4 bases and J lost 6, with 10 bases in between. The CDR3 totals 12 residues. Random hexamers were used to reverse transcribe 0.5 to 1 ug of RNA. Amplification of TCR beta CDR3 was carried out by immunoSEQ multiplex PCR, which covered 54 Vbeta and 13 Jbeta segments. TCRdb used MiXCR to reprocess the immunoSEQ multiplex PCR reads, holding one entry per CDR3 protein. The data show 130,000 or so distinct CDR3 sequences, 91% seen once. The data are from a study of CD8 T cells in Susac syndrome. High-throughput TCR beta sequencing covered peripheral CD8+ and CD4+ T cells.

The chain is built from TRBV7-6 and TRBJ2-7, with a possible D match to TRBD2 (5 bases). The TCR originated in a human donor with multiple sclerosis. Sequencing was performed on CD8+ T cells from PBMCs. The CDR3 DNA reads as TGTGCCAGCAGCTCACTGGCGGGCGAGCAGTACTTC. Translating gives CASSSLAGEQYF.